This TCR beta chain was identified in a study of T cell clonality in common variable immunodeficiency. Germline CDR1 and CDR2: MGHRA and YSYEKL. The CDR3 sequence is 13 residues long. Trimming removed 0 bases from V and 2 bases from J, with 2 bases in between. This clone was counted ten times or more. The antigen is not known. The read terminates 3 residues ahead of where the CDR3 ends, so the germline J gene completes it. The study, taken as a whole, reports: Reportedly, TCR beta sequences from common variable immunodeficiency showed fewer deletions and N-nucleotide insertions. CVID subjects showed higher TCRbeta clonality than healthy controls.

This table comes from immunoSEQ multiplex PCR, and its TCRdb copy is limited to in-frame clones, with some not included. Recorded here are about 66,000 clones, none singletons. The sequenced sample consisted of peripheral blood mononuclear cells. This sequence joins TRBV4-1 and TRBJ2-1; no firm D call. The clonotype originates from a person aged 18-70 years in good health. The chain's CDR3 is CASSQDAYNEQFF. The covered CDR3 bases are TGCGCCAGCAGCCAAGACGCCTACAATGAG.